The text below deals with one T cell receptor beta chain. Antigen unknown. This record belongs to a study of T cell responses to AZD1222 COVID-19 vaccine. General study points: Females made up more of the donors, who were largely white British, and clonal diversity may have come out too low. Researchers report vaccine-associated CD4 TCRs spanning spike, with dominance at 160-218 and 743-854. Spike-specific TCR repertoires showed rising breadth and depth after two AZD1222 doses.

Assay: immunoSEQ multiplex PCR; the TCRdb copy retains only in-frame clones and omits some. The table records around 79,000 clones, around nine tenths of them present only once. This clonotype was obtained from an adult in good health. This material consisted of peripheral blood, taken on day 0 of AZD1222 vaccination.

Here the CDR3 reads CAITDGTGGKETQYF. Written as DNA, the CDR3 is TGTGCCATCACTGACGGGACAGGGGGTAAAGAGACCCAGTACTTC. V gene TRBV10-3 combines with J gene TRBJ2-5; 11 nucleotides match TRBD1. This CDR3 comprises 15 residues. The germline V gene encodes CDR1 ENHRY and CDR2 SYGVKD. The J segment lost 3 bases and the V segment lost 7 bases, leaving 7 bases of the junction unmatched.